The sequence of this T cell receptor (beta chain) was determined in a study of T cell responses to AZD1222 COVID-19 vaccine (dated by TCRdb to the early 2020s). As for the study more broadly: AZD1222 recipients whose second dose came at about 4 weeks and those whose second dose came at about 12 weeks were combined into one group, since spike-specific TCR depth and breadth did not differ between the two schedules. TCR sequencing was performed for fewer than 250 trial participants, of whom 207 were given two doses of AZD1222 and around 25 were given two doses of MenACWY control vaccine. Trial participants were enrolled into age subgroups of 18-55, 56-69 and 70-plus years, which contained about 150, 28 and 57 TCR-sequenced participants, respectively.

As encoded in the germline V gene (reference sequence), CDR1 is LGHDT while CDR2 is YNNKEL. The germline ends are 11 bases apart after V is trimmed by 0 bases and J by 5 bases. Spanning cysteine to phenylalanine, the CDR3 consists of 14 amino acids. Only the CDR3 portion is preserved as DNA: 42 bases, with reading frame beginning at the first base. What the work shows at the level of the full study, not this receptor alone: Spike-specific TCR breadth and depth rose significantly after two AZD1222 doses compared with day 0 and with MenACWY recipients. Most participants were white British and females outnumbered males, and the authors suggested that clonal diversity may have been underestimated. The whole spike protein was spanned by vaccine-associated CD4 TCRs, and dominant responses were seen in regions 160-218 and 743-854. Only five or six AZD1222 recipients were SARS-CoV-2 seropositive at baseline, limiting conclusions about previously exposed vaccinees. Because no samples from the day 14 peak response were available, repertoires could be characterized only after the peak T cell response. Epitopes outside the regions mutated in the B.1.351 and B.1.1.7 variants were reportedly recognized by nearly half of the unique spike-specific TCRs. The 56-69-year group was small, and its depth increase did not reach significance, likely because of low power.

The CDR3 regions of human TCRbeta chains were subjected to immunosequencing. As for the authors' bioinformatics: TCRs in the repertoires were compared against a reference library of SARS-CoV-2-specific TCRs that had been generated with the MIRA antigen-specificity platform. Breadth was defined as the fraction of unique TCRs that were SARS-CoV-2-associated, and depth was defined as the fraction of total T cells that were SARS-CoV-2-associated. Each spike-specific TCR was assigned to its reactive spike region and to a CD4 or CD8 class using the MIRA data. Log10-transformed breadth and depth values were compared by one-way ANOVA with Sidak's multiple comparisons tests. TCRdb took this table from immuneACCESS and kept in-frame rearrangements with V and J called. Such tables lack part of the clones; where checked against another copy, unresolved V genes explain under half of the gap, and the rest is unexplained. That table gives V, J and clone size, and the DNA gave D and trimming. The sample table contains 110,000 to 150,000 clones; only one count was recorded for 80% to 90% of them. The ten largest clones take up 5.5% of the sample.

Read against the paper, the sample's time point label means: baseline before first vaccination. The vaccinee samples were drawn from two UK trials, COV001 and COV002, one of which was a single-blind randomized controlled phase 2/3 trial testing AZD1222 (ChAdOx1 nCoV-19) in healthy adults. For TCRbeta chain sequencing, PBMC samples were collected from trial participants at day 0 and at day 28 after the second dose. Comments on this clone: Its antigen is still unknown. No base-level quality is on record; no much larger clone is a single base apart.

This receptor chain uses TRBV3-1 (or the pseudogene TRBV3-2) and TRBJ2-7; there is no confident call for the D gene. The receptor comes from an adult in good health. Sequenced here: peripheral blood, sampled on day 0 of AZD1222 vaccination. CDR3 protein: CASSQDSDGDEQYF. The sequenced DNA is TGTGCCAGCAGCCAAGATTCCGACGGAGACGAGCAGTACTTC.